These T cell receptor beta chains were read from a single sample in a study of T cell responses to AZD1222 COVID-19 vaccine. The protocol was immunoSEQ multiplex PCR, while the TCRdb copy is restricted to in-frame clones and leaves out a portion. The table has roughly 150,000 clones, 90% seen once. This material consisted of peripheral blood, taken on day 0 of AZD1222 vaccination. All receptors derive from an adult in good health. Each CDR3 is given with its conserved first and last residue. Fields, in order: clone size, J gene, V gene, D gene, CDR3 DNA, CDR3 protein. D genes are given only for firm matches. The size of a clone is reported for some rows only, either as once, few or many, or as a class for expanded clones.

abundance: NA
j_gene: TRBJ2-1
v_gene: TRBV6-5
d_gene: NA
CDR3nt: TGTGCCAGCAGCAGGGGAGGGATCAATGAGCAGTTCTTC
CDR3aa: CASSRGGINEQFF

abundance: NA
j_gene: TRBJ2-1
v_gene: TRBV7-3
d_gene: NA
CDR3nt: TGTGCCAGCAGCTTGGGCATCTCGACAAACAATGAGCAGTTCTTC
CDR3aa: CASSLGISTNNEQFF

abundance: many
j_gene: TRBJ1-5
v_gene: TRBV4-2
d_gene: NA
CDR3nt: TGTGCCAGCAGCCAAGATACAAGGGGGAATCAGCCCCAGCATTTT
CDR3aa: CASSQDTRGNQPQHF

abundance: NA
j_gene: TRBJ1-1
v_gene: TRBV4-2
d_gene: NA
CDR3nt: TGTGCCAGCAGCCCACACCATGGGGGGCGGACTGAAGCTTTCTTT
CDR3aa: CASSPHHGGRTEAFF

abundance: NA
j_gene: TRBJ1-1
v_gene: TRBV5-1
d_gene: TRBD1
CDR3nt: TGCGCCAGCAGCCGTGGGACAGGGAAATCGAACACTGAAGCTTTCTTT
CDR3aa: CASSRGTGKSNTEAFF

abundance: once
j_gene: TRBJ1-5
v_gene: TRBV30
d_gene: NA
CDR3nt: TGTGCCTGGAGCCATCGAGTGGGGGACAATCAGCCCCAGCATTTT
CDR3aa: CAWSHRVGDNQPQHF

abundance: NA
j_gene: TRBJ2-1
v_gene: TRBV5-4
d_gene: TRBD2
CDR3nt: TGTGCCAGCAGCATCGGGACTAGCGGGAGGGAGCAGTTCTTC
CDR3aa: CASSIGTSGREQFF

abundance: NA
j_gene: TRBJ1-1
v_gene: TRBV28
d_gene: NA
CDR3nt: TGTGCCAGCACCCCCAGGGTTATGAACACTGAAGCTTTCTTT
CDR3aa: CASTPRVMNTEAFF

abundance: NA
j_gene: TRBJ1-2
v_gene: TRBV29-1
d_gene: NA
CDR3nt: TGCAGCGTTTGTTGCGGCTACACCTTC
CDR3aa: CSVCCGYTF

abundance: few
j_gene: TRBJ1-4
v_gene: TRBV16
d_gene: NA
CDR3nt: TGTGCCAGCAGCCAATCGATGGGGGTAGAGAATGAAAAACTGTTTTTT
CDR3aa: CASSQSMGVENEKLFF